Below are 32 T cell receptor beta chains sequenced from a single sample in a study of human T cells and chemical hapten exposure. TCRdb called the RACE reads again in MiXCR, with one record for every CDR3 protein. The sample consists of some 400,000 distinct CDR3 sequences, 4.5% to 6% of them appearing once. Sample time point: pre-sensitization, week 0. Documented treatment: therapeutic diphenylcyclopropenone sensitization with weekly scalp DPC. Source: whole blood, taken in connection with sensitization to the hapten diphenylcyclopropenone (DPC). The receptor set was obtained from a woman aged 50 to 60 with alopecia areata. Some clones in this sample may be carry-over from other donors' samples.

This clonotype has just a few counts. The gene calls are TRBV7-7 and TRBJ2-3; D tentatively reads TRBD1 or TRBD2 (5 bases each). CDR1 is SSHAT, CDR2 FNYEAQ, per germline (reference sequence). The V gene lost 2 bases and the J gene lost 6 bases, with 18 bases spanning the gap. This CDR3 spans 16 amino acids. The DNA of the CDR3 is TGTGCCAGCAGCTTATACCCGGGGCTGGCGGCGGATACGCAGTATTTT. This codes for CASSLYPGLAADTQYF.

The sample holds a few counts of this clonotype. CDR3 region: CASSAGREAFF. CDR3 DNA sequence: TGCGCCAGCAGTGCGGGGCGTGAAGCTTTCTTT. The chain joins TRBV5-1 to TRBJ1-1; TRBD1 might be the D (5 bases). Germline CDR1 and CDR2: SGHRS and YFSETQ. The V end was cut by 5 bases, the J end by 7 bases, with 9 bases between. The CDR3 runs 11 residues.

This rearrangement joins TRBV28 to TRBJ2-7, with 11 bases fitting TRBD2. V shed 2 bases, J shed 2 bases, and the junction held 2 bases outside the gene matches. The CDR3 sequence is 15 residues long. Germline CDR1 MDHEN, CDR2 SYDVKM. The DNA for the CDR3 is TGTGCCAGCAGTTTACTAGCGGGAGGAGCCTACGAGCAGTACTTC. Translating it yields CASSLLAGGAYEQYF.

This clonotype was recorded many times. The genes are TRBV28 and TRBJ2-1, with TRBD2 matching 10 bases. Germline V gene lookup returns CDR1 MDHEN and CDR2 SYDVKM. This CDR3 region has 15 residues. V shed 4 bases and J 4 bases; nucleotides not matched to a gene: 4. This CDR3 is CASSSLAGIYNEQFF. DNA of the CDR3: TGTGCCAGCAGTTCACTAGCGGGAATTTACAATGAGCAGTTCTTC.

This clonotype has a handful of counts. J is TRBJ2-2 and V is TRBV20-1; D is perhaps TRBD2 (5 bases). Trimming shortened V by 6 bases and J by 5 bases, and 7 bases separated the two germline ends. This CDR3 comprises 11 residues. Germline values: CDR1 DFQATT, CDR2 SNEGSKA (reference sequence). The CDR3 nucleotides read TGCAGTGCGGAGGAGACCGGGGAGCTGTTTTTT. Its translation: CSAEETGELFF.

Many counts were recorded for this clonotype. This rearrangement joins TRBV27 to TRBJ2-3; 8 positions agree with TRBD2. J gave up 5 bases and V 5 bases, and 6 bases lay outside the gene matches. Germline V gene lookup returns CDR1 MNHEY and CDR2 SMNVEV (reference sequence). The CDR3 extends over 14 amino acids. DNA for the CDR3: TGTGCCAGCAGTAGAAGCGGGAGTATAGATACGCAGTATTTT. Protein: CASSRSGSIDTQYF.

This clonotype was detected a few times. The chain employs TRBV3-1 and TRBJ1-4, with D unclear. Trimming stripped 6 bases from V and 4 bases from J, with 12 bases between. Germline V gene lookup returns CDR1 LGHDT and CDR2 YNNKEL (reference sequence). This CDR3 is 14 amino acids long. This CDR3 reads CASSAGELNEKLFF. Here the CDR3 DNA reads TGTGCCAGCAGTGCAGGCGAACTTAATGAAAAACTGTTTTTT. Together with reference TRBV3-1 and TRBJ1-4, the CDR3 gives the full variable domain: DTAVSQTPKYLVTQMGNDKSIKCEQNLGHDTMYWYKQDSKKFLKIMFSYNNKELIINETVPNRFSPKSPDKAHLNLHINSLELGDSAVYFCASSAGELNEKLFFGSGTQLSVL.

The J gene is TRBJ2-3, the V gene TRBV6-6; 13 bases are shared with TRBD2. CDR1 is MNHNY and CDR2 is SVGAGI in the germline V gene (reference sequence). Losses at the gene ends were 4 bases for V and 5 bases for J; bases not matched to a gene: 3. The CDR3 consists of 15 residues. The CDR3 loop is CASSSLAGGGDTQYF. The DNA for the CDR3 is TGTGCCAGCAGTTCACTAGCGGGGGGGGGAGATACGCAGTATTTT.

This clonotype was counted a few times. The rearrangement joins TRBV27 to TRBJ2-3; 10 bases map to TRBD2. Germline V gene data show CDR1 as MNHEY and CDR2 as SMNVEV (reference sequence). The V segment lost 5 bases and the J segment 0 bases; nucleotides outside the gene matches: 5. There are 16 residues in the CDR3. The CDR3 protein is CASSIAGGSSTDTQYF. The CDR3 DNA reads TGTGCCAGCAGTATAGCGGGAGGCTCTAGCACAGATACGCAGTATTTT.

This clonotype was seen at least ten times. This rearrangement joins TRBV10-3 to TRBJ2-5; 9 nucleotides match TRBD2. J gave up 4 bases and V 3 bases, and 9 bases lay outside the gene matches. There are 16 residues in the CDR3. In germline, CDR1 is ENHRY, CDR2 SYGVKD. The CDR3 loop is CAISDQAGGRGETQYF. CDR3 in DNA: TGTGCCATCAGTGACCAAGCGGGAGGACGCGGAGAGACCCAGTACTTC.

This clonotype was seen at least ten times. CDR3 region: CASSLDEGNYEQYF. The CDR3 DNA follows: TGTGCCAGCAGCTTAGACGAGGGTAACTACGAGCAGTACTTC. The genes are TRBV7-6 and TRBJ2-7; D possibly corresponds to TRBD2 (5 bases). Germline loops: CDR1 SGHVS, CDR2 FNYEAQ. The V end lost 1 base, the J end lost 3 bases, and 10 bases lay between the germline ends. The CDR3 runs 14 residues.

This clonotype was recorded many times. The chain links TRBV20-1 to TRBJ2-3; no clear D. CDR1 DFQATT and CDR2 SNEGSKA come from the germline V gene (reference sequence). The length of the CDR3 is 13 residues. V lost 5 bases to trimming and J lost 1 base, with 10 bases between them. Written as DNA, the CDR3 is TGCAGTGCTTTAGCCGGTGGCACAGATACGCAGTATTTT. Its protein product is CSALAGGTDTQYF.

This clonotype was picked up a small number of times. This CDR3 reads CSAHTGAVQPQHF. The CDR3 DNA reads as TGCAGTGCTCATACAGGGGCGGTCCAGCCCCAGCATTTT. This chain links TRBV20-1 with TRBJ1-5; 7 bases fit TRBD1. This CDR3 comprises 13 residues. Germline CDR1 DFQATT, CDR2 SNEGSKA (reference sequence). V shed 5 bases and J 7 bases; nucleotides not matched to a gene: 8.

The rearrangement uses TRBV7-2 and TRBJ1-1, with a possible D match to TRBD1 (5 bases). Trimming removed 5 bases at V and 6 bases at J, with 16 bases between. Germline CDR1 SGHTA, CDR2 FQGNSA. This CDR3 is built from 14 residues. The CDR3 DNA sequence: TGTGCCAGCAGCCCTTCAGGGTATTCGGCTGAAGCTTTCTTT. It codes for CASSPSGYSAEAFF.

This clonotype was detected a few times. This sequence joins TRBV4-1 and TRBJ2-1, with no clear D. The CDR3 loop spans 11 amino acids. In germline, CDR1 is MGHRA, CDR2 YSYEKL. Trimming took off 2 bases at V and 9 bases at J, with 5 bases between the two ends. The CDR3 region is CASSQSREQFF. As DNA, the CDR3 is TGCGCCAGCAGCCAATCGCGTGAGCAGTTCTTC.

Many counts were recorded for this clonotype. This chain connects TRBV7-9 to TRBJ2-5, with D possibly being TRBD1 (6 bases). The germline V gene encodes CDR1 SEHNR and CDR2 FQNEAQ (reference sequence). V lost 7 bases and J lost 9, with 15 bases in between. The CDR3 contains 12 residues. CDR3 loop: CASTRGPGAQYF. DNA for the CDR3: TGTGCCAGCACCAGAGGACCAGGGGCCCAGTACTTC.

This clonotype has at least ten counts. CDR3 residues: CAISQEGSSGANVLTF. The CDR3 coding sequence is TGTGCCATCAGCCAAGAGGGGTCCTCTGGGGCCAACGTCCTGACTTTC. The genes are TRBV10-3 and TRBJ2-6; either TRBD1 or TRBD2 may fit D (5 bases each). The CDR3 extends over 16 amino acids. Per germline, CDR1 ENHRY and CDR2 SYGVKD. Trimming took 6 bases from V and 0 from J, leaving 12 bases between them.

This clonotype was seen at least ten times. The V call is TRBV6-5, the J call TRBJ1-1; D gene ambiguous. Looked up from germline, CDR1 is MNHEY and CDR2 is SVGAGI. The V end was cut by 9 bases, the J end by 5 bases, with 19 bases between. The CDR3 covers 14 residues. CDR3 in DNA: TGTGCCAGTGGTTTCGGCCTTAAAAAAACTGAAGCTTTCTTT. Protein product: CASGFGLKKTEAFF.

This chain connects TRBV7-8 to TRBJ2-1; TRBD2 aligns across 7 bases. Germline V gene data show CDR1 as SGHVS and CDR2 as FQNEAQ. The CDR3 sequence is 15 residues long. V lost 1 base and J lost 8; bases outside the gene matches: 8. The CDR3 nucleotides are TGTGCCAGCAGCTTAGTTTTGGGAGGGCCAGATGAGCAGTTCTTC. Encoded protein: CASSLVLGGPDEQFF.

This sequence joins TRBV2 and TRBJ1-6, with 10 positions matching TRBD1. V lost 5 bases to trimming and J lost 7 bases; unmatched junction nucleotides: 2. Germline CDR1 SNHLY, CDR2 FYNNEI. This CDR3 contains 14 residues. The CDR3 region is CASSTDRGNSPLHF. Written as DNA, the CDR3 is TGTGCCAGCAGTACGGACAGGGGGAATTCACCCCTCCACTTT.

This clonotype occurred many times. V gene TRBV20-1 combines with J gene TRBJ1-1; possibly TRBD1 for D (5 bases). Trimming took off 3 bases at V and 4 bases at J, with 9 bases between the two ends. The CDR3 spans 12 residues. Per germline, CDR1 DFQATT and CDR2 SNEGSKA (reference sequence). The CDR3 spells CSASSQGTEAFF. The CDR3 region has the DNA TGCAGTGCTAGTTCCCAGGGCACTGAAGCTTTCTTT.

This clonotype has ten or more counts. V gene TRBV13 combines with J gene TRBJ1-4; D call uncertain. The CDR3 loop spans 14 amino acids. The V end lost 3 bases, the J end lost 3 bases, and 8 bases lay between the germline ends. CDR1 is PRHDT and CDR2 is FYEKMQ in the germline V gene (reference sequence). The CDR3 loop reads CASSFRVANEKLFF. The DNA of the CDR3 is TGTGCCAGCAGCTTTAGGGTGGCTAATGAAAAACTGTTTTTT. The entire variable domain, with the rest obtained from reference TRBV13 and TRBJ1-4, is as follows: AAGVIQSPRHLIKEKRETATLKCYPIPRHDTVYWYQQGPGQDPQFLISFYEKMQSDKGSIPDRFSAQQFSDYHSELNMSSLELGDSALYFCASSFRVANEKLFFGSGTQLSVL.

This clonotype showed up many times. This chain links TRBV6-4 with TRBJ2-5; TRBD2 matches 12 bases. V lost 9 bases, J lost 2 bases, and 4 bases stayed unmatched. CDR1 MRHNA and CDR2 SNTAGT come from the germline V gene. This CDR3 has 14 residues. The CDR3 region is CASPSGRGQETQYF. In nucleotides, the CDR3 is TGTGCCAGTCCTAGCGGGAGGGGACAAGAGACCCAGTACTTC.

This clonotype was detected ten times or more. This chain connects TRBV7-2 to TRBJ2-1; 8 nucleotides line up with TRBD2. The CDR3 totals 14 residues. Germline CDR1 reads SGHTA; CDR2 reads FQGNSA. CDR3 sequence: CATLSSGASREQFF. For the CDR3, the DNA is TGTGCTACCCTTAGTAGCGGGGCCTCAAGGGAGCAGTTCTTC.

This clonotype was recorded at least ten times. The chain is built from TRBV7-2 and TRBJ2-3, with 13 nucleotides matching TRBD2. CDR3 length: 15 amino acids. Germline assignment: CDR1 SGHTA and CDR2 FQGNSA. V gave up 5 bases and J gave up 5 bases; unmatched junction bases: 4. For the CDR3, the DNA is TGTGCCAGCAGCACTAGCGGGAGGGCTGGAGATACGCAGTATTTT. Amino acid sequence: CASSTSGRAGDTQYF.

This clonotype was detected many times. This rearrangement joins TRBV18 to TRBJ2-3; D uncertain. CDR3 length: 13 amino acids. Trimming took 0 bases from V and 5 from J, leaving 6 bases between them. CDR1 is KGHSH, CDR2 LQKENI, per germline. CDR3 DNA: TGTGCCAGCTCACCACCTTCGTTAGATACGCAGTATTTT. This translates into CASSPPSLDTQYF. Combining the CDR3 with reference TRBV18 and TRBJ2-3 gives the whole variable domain NAGVMQNPRHLVRRRGQEARLRCSPMKGHSHVYWYRQLPEEGLKFMVYLQKENIIDESGMPKERFSAEFPKEGPSILRIQQVVRGDSAAYFCASSPPSLDTQYFGPGTRLTVL.

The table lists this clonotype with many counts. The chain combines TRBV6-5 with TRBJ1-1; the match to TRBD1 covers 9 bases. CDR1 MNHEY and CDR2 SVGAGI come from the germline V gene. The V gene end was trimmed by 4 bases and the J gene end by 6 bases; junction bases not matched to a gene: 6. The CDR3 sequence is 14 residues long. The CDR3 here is CASSFLGTGSEAFF. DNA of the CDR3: TGTGCCAGCAGTTTCCTCGGGACAGGGTCTGAAGCTTTCTTT.

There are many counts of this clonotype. CDR3 sequence: CASSATSPREQFF. The CDR3 region has the DNA TGTGCCAGCAGCGCGACTAGCCCCAGAGAGCAGTTCTTC. The genes are TRBV9 and TRBJ2-1, with 7 positions matching TRBD2. Germline trimming cut 3 bases from V and 10 bases from J; bases unmatched to any gene: 7. The CDR3 is made up of 13 amino acids. In germline, CDR1 is SGDLS, CDR2 YYNGEE. The whole variable domain, remainder taken from reference TRBV9 and TRBJ2-1, is DSGVTQTPKHLITATGQRVTLRCSPRSGDLSVYWYQQSLDQGLQFLIQYYNGEERAKGNILERFSAQQFPDLHSELNLSSLELGDSALYFCASSATSPREQFFGPGTRLTVL.

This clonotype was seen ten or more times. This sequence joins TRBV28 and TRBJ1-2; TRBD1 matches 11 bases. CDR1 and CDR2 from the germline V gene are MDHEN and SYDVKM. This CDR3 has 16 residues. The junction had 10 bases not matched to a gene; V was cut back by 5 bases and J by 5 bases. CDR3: CASSPIPGQGDYGYTF. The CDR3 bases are TGTGCCAGCAGTCCTATTCCGGGACAGGGGGATTATGGCTACACCTTC.

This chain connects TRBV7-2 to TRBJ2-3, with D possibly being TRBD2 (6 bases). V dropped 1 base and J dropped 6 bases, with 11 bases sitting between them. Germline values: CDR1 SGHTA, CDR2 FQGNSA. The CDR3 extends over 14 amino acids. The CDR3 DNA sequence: TGTGCCAGCAGCTTAGAACTAGCTCCCGATACGCAGTATTTT. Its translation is CASSLELAPDTQYF.

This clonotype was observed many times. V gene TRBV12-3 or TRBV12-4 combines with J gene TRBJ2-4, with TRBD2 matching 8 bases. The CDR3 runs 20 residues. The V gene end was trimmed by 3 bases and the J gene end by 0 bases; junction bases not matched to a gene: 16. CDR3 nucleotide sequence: TGTGCCAGCAGTTTCAAGGGTAGCGGGACAAATCGAGTAGCCAAAAACATTCAGTACTTC. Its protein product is CASSFKGSGTNRVAKNIQYF.

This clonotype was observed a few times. In nucleotides, the CDR3 is TGTGCCAGTACCCCTTGGCAGGGGCTCGACACCGGGGAGCTGTTTTTT. Its protein product is CASTPWQGLDTGELFF. The chain combines TRBV19 with TRBJ2-2; D is perhaps TRBD1 (6 bases). The CDR3 runs to 16 residues. Trimming removed 7 bases from V and 3 bases from J, with 18 bases in between. CDR1 and CDR2 (germline): LNHDA, SQIVND (reference sequence).